The 29 T cell receptor beta chains listed next were all sequenced from one sample in a study of blood T cell repertoires in COVID-19. TCRdb's copy holds only in-frame clones and misses some; the assay was immunoSEQ multiplex PCR. The top ten clones hold under 7.5% of a sample with under 65,000 clones, around nine tenths of them seen once. The specimen sequenced was peripheral blood. The receptors originated from an older woman with COVID-19, enrolled during active disease.

This clone was counted a few times. The genes are TRBV11-2 and TRBJ1-3, with D perhaps matching TRBD1 (6 bases). In germline, CDR1 is SGHAT, CDR2 FQNNGV. The CDR3 runs 15 residues. The germline V and J ends were trimmed by 6 bases and 0 bases, with 12 bases remaining between them. This CDR3 reads CASSQQGNSGNTIYF. The CDR3 region has the DNA TGTGCCAGCAGTCAACAGGGAAACTCTGGAAACACCATATATTTT.

This clone was seen more than once but under ten times. The chain carries TRBV6-1 and TRBJ1-6; a weak D match, TRBD1 (6 bases). The CDR3 is 15 residues long. CDR1 is MNHNS, CDR2 SASEGT, per germline. Between the trimmed V and J ends, which lost 2 bases and 9 bases, there was a span of 14 bases. CDR3 nucleotides: TGTGCCAGCAGTGAATCGGGGGGGCAGAGTTCACCCCTCCACTTT. It translates to CASSESGGQSSPLHF.

The chain links TRBV11-2 to TRBJ1-1; TRBD1 matches at 12 bases. The V and J ends lost 4 bases and 3 bases, in that order; junction bases with no gene match: 12. The CDR3 covers 18 residues. From germline, CDR1 is SGHAT and CDR2 FQNNGV. CDR3 DNA sequence: TGTGCCAGCAGCTCACGCGGTTTTGGGACAGGGGGCGACACTGAAGCTTTCTTT. This sequence encodes CASSSRGFGTGGDTEAFF.

The chain is built from TRBV15 and TRBJ1-1; D remains ambiguous. The V end lost 0 bases, the J end lost 8 bases, and 10 bases lay between the germline ends. This CDR3 comprises 13 residues. Germline CDR1 reads LNHNV; CDR2 reads YYDKDF (reference sequence). Written as DNA, the CDR3 is TGTGCCACCAGCAGAGATGTCCAGGCCGAAGCTTTCTTT. This translates into CATSRDVQAEAFF.

This rearrangement joins TRBV2 to TRBJ2-1, with a tentative D call TRBD2 (6 bases). This CDR3 has 14 amino acids. CDR1 is SNHLY, CDR2 FYNNEI, per germline. Deletions cut 10 bases from V and 0 bases from J, with 13 bases between. The CDR3 here is CATSRGSSYNEQFF. CDR3 nucleotide sequence: TGTGCCACTTCGCGGGGCAGCTCCTACAATGAGCAGTTCTTC.

This chain connects TRBV18 to TRBJ2-5; weak D call: TRBD1 (6 bases). This CDR3 has 14 residues. V shed 2 bases and J shed 5 bases, with 12 bases lying between them. Germline V lookup: CDR1 KGHSH, CDR2 LQKENI. The CDR3 region has the DNA TGTGCCAGCTCACCAAGGACAGTTGAGGAGACCCAGTACTTC. It specifies CASSPRTVEETQYF. The whole variable domain, filled in from reference TRBV18 and TRBJ2-5, reads NAGVMQNPRHLVRRRGQEARLRCSPMKGHSHVYWYRQLPEEGLKFMVYLQKENIIDESGMPKERFSAEFPKEGPSILRIQQVVRGDSAAYFCASSPRTVEETQYFGPGTRLLVL.

This clone was observed once. The chain carries TRBV2 and TRBJ1-2; D is unresolved. CDR1 and CDR2 from the germline V gene are SNHLY and FYNNEI. The V gene lost 8 bases and the J gene lost 3 bases, with 13 bases spanning the gap. This CDR3 is built from 13 residues. CDR3 coding DNA: TGTGCCAGCCTCCCTGAGGGTCACTATGGCTACACCTTC. Translated, it gives CASLPEGHYGYTF.

The V gene is TRBV28, the J gene TRBJ1-1; a weak D match, TRBD1 (5 bases). Germline-derived CDR1 and CDR2 are MDHEN and SYDVKM. Trimming pared 2 bases from V and 11 bases from J, leaving 12 bases between. This CDR3 region has 12 residues. The CDR3 sequence is CASSLIQGLAFF. CDR3 nucleotides: TGTGCCAGCAGTTTAATCCAGGGCTTGGCTTTCTTT.

The rearrangement uses TRBV10-3 and TRBJ2-6; the D is unclear. Trimming stripped 6 bases from V and 0 bases from J, with 6 bases between. Germline loops: CDR1 ENHRY, CDR2 SYGVKD. This CDR3 comprises 14 residues. This chain's CDR3 is CAIRGASGANVLTF. In DNA form, the CDR3 reads TGTGCCATCAGAGGAGCCTCTGGGGCCAACGTCCTGACTTTC.

The chain joins TRBV11-2 to TRBJ2-7; no definite D call. CDR3 size: 13 residues. The V end lost 3 bases, the J end lost 6 bases, and 12 bases lay between the germline ends. The germline V gene has CDR1 SGHAT and CDR2 FQNNGV. DNA for the CDR3: TGTGCCAGCAGCTTTACGAGGTCGGGCGAGCAGTACTTC. Amino acids: CASSFTRSGEQYF.

In its sample, this clone ranks as medium-sized. This chain uses TRBV6-4 with TRBJ2-1; D is ambiguous. V was clipped by 0 bases and J by 6 bases, with 12 bases between them. This CDR3 is 15 amino acids long. CDR1 is MRHNA and CDR2 is SNTAGT in the germline V gene. The CDR3 sequence: CASSDSSLVSNEQFF. Here the CDR3 DNA reads TGTGCCAGCAGTGACTCGTCCCTCGTGTCCAATGAGCAGTTCTTC.

V is TRBV29-1 and J is TRBJ1-1, with D unclear. CDR1 is SQVTM and CDR2 is ANQGSEA in the germline V gene. With 4 bases removed from V and 4 bases from J, the gap between germline ends came to 10 bases. This CDR3 is built from 12 residues. CDR3 nucleotides: TGCAGCGTTGCACCGGGATTCACTGAAGCTTTCTTT. Its protein is CSVAPGFTEAFF.

This chain connects TRBV18 to TRBJ1-3; D gene ambiguous. This CDR3 is built from 16 residues. Germline V gene data show CDR1 as KGHSH and CDR2 as LQKENI. V was pared by 1 base and J by 2 bases, with 12 bases between. DNA for the CDR3: TGTGCCAGCTCACCACTGGAGGGAGGCCCTGGAAACACCATATATTTT. Translated: CASSPLEGGPGNTIYF.

The rearrangement joins TRBV7-9 to TRBJ1-3, with D possibly TRBD1 on 6 matching bases. V shed 5 bases and J shed 4 bases, with 18 bases lying between them. Germline lookup yields CDR1 SEHNR and CDR2 FQNEAQ (reference sequence). The CDR3 is 16 residues long. The CDR3 reads CASSLTQTGLGNTIYF. The CDR3 nucleotides are TGTGCCAGCAGCCTTACCCAAACAGGGCTGGGAAACACCATATATTTT. The variable domain in full, with the rest retrieved from reference TRBV7-9 and TRBJ1-3, is DTGVSQNPRHKITKRGQNVTFRCDPISEHNRLYWYRQTLGQGPEFLTYFQNEAQLEKSRLLSDRFSAERPKGSFSTLEIQRTEQGDSAMYLCASSLTQTGLGNTIYFGEGSWLTVV.

The chain combines TRBV24-1 with TRBJ2-3, with 8 bases lining up with TRBD1. Per germline, CDR1 KGHDR and CDR2 SFDVKD. The CDR3 consists of 16 residues. The V and J ends lost 0 bases and 4 bases, in that order; junction bases with no gene match: 5. Written as DNA, the CDR3 is TGTGCCACCAGTGATTTGGGACAGGGTCGTTCAGATACGCAGTATTTT. This translates into CATSDLGQGRSDTQYF.

The chain combines TRBV3-1 (or the pseudogene TRBV3-2) with TRBJ2-1; 14 positions match TRBD2. The CDR3 is 18 residues long. Trimming cost V 5 bases and J 4 bases; bases outside gene matches: 10. CDR1 and CDR2 (germline): LGHDT, YNNKEL (reference sequence). The CDR3, as DNA: TGTGCCAGCAGCTATTCCGGGACTAGCGGGAGTGCGTACAATGAGCAGTTCTTC. Its translation is CASSYSGTSGSAYNEQFF.

Only one count was recorded for this clone. This chain uses TRBV2 with TRBJ1-5; D is possibly TRBD1 (6 bases). The germline V gene has CDR1 SNHLY and CDR2 FYNNEI. V lost 0 bases and J lost 8, with 11 bases in between. CDR3 length: 14 residues. Written as DNA, the CDR3 is TGTGCCAGCAGTGAAGCCACAGGGTTTAAGCCCCAGCATTTT. It codes for CASSEATGFKPQHF.

This chain links TRBV10-3 with TRBJ1-1, with unresolved D. This CDR3 is 14 amino acids long. CDR1 and CDR2 (germline): ENHRY, SYGVKD. Trimming stripped 9 bases from V and 0 bases from J, with 14 bases between. The CDR3 coding sequence is TGTGCCATTGATTCGGGGAGACTGAACACTGAAGCTTTCTTT. Translated, it gives CAIDSGRLNTEAFF.

The genes are TRBV5-1 and TRBJ1-6; D might be TRBD1 (5 bases). The germline V and J ends were trimmed by 4 bases and 4 bases, with 12 bases remaining between them. CDR3 length: 15 residues. Germline values: CDR1 SGHRS, CDR2 YFSETQ. This chain's CDR3 is CASSIRQLYNSPLHF. In DNA form, the CDR3 reads TGCGCCAGCAGCATCAGACAGTTATATAATTCACCCCTCCACTTT.

This chain connects TRBV18 to TRBJ2-7, with TRBD1 as a possible D gene (6 bases). CDR1 and CDR2 (germline): KGHSH, LQKENI. CDR3 length: 13 amino acids. Trimming took 3 bases from V and 3 from J, leaving 9 bases between them. This CDR3 is CASSPTGDYEQYF. The CDR3 DNA reads TGTGCCAGCTCACCGACAGGAGACTACGAGCAGTACTTC.

This rearrangement joins TRBV6-5 to TRBJ2-7, with D unresolved. V lost 1 base and J 0 bases, leaving 7 bases between the germline ends. This CDR3 is 14 amino acids long. CDR1 and CDR2 from the germline V gene are MNHEY and SVGAGI. The CDR3 is CASSYYGGSYEQYF. For the CDR3, the DNA is TGTGCCAGCAGTTACTATGGCGGCTCCTACGAGCAGTACTTC.

This chain uses TRBV9 with TRBJ1-4; no reliable D call. The CDR3 sequence is 16 residues long. Deletions cut 0 bases from V and 0 bases from J, with 9 bases between. Germline CDR1 reads SGDLS; CDR2 reads YYNGEE. The CDR3 loop reads CASSVGGGSTNEKLFF. The CDR3 DNA reads TGTGCCAGCAGCGTAGGAGGTGGATCAACTAATGAAAAACTGTTTTTT.

The V gene is TRBV7-6, the J gene TRBJ1-2; a possible D gene is TRBD1 (6 bases). The CDR3 covers 18 residues. Per the germline V gene, CDR1 is SGHVS and CDR2 is FNYEAQ. Trimming pared 0 bases from V and 7 bases from J, leaving 24 bases between. CDR3 in DNA: TGTGCCAGCAGCTTAGCCCCCATCTTCATGGACAGCGGCGGTGGCTACACCTTC. Amino acids: CASSLAPIFMDSGGGYTF.

The CDR3 sequence is CASSKVGAGNTIYF. In DNA, the CDR3 is TGTGCCAGTAGTAAGGTCGGGGCTGGAAACACCATATATTTT. The chain combines TRBV19 with TRBJ1-3; D ambiguous. Germline V gives CDR1 LNHDA, CDR2 SQIVND (reference sequence). The V end lost 4 bases, the J end lost 2 bases, and 9 bases lay between the germline ends. The CDR3 is 14 residues long.

This clone was seen a single time. The same CDR3 can be traced to other DNA sequences in this sample. The chain recombines TRBV29-1 with TRBJ2-5, with 12 bases aligning to TRBD2. This CDR3 contains 15 residues. CDR1 is SQVTM, CDR2 ANQGSEA, per germline. The trim removed 6 bases at V and 5 bases at J, leaving 10 bases unmatched. CDR3 nucleotides: TGCAGCGTCTCGCTAGCGGGAGGGCCTGGGGAGACCCAGTACTTC. This translates into CSVSLAGGPGETQYF.

This clone is a singleton in its sample. The V and J genes are TRBV3-1 (or the pseudogene TRBV3-2) and TRBJ2-7, with 9 bases matching TRBD1. The V gene's germline CDR1 is LGHDT and CDR2 YNNKEL (reference sequence). The V gene end was trimmed by 1 base and the J gene end by 9 bases; junction bases not matched to a gene: 10. This CDR3 is built from 15 residues. CDR3 loop: CASSQVEGQGQGQYF. CDR3 nucleotide sequence: TGTGCCAGCAGCCAAGTAGAGGGACAGGGACAGGGGCAGTACTTC.

The chain joins TRBV6-5 to TRBJ2-2; weak D call: TRBD1 (6 bases). Trimming left V 7 bases short and J 4 bases short, with 10 bases between. The CDR3 covers 13 residues. The germline gives CDR1 MNHEY, CDR2 SVGAGI. CDR3 residues: CASKDSPTGELFF. CDR3 DNA sequence: TGTGCCAGCAAGGACAGCCCCACCGGGGAGCTGTTTTTT.

The V gene is TRBV13, the J gene TRBJ2-7, with 8 bases aligning to TRBD1. The CDR3 is 15 residues long. J gave up 2 bases and V 5 bases, and 8 bases lay outside the gene matches. Germline V gene data show CDR1 as PRHDT and CDR2 as FYEKMQ (reference sequence). The CDR3 DNA sequence: TGTGCCAGCAGCAACCCGGGACAGGCAGCCTACGAGCAGTACTTC. As protein: CASSNPGQAAYEQYF.

The chain couples TRBV5-1 to TRBJ1-1, with 7 bases lining up with TRBD1. The CDR3 contains 16 residues. The V segment lost 3 bases and the J segment 1 base; nucleotides outside the gene matches: 9. CDR1 SGHRS and CDR2 YFSETQ come from the germline V gene. The CDR3 DNA follows: TGCGCCAGCAGCTACCAACCGGGACAGAAGAACACTGAAGCTTTCTTT. Its translation: CASSYQPGQKNTEAFF.